This TCR beta chain was sequenced in a study of regulatory T cells in long-lasting Graves disease. Germline V gene lookup returns CDR1 DFQATT and CDR2 SNEGSKA (reference sequence). The CDR3 is made up of 14 amino acids. Trimming shortened V by 4 bases and J by 5 bases, and 15 bases separated the two germline ends. Stated time point: newly diagnosed GD, antithyroid drugs for less than 3 months. Following extraction of RNA from PBMCs, that RNA was used to make the TCR library. Sequencing libraries for TCR beta were prepared with iRepertoire HTBI primers and Arm-PCR of CDR3 regions. MiXCR, applied by TCRdb to the multiplex PCR reads, yields one record per CDR3 protein. The data contain 510,000 or so distinct CDR3 sequences, around 12% of them seen just once; the ten biggest clones take up 8.9%. The same sample was also used in a study of T cells in Graves' hyperthyroidism and ophthalmopathy.

Sequenced here: peripheral blood mononuclear cells (PBMCs), sampled at new diagnosis, from a patient treated with antithyroid drugs. The TCR comes from a woman in her thirties with Graves disease. The gene calls are TRBV20-1 and TRBJ1-5, with a possible D match to TRBD1 (6 bases). CDR3 loop: CSAMEGGLYQPQHF. The CDR3 DNA is TGCAGTGCTATGGAAGGGGGATTGTATCAGCCCCAGCATTTT.